This T cell receptor beta chain was observed in a study of OX40 agonist ivuxolimab in advanced cancers. Study in general: Those enrolled were 82.7% male, with a mean age of approximately 60 years and ages from 23 to 79. General study results and limits: Which antigen the expanded peripheral T cells recognized is unknown. Average numbers of expanded clones were greater in CD8+ T cells than in CD4+.

J lost 7 bases, V lost 1 base, and 8 bases had no gene match. Germline V gene sequence: CDR1 SGHNT, CDR2 YYREEE (reference sequence). The CDR3 runs 16 residues. The repertoire was sequenced with immunoSEQ multiplex PCR; TCRdb's copy has only in-frame clones and lacks some. The table shows 70,000 to 80,000 clones, with about 86% occurring only once. Remarks on this clone: Its antigen is as yet unknown.

The input for sequencing was CD4+ or CD8+ T cells sorted from blood, taken in a trial of the OX40 agonist ivuxolimab. The clonotype was recovered from an adult with an advanced solid tumor such as melanoma, head and neck, liver or kidney cancer. J is TRBJ2-2 and V is TRBV5-4; 9 nucleotides match TRBD2. The CDR3 sequence is CASSLLRGGYSGELFF. In DNA, the CDR3 is TGTGCCAGCAGCTTGTTGCGGGGGGGATATAGCGGGGAGCTGTTTTTT.